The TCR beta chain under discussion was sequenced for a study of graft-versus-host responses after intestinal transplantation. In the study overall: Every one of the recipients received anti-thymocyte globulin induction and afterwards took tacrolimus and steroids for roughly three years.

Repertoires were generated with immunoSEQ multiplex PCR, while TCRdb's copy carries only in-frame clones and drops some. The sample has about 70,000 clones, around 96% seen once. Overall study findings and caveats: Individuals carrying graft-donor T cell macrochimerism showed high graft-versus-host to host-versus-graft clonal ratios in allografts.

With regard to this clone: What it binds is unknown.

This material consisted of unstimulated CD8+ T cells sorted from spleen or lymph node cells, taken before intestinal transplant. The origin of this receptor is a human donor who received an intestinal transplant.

The CDR3 here is CASSQQLYSNQPQHF. In DNA form, the CDR3 reads TGTGCCAGCAGTCAACAGCTATATAGCAATCAGCCCCAGCATTTT. The chain has TRBV28 and TRBJ1-5, with unresolved D. The ends were cut back, 5 bases at V and 0 bases at J, with 11 bases in the middle. Germline-derived CDR1 and CDR2 are MDHEN and SYDVKM. The CDR3 runs to 15 residues.